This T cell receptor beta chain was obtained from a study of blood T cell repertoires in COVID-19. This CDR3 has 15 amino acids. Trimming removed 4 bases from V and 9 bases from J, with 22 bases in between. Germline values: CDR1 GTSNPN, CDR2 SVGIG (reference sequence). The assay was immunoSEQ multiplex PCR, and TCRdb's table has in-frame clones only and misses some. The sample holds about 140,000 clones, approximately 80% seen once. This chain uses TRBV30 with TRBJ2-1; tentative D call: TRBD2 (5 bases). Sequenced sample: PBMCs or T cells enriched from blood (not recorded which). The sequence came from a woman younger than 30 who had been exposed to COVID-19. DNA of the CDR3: TGTGCCTGGATCAACCGGGATAACCCTCGCGGTGAGCAGTTCTTC. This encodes CAWINRDNPRGEQFF. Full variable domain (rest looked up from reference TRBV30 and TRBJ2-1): SQTIHQWPATLVQPVGSPLSLECTVEGTSNPNLYWYRQAAGRGLQLLFYSVGIGQISSEVPQNLSASRPQDRQFILSSKKLLLSDSGFYLCAWINRDNPRGEQFFGPGTRLTVL.